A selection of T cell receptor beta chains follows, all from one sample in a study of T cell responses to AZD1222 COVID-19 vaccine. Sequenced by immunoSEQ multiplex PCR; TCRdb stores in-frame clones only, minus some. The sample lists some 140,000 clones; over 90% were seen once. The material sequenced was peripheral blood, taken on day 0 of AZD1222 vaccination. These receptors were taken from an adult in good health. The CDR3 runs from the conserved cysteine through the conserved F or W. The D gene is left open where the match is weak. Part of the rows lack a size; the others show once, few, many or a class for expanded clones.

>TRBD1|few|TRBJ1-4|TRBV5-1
CASSGDRGRGEKLFF
TGCGCCAGCAGCGGAGACAGGGGGCGAGGTGAAAAACTGTTTTTT
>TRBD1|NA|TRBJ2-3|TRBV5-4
CASTTSDRNTDTQYF
TGTGCCAGCACCACCTCGGACAGGAACACAGATACGCAGTATTTT
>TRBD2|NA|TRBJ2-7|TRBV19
CASSGLASSYEQYF
TGTGCCAGTTCCGGACTAGCATCTTCCTACGAGCAGTACTTC
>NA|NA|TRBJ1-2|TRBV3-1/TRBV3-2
CASSPTPRANYGYTF
TGTGCCAGCAGCCCAACACCCCGGGCTAACTATGGCTACACCTTC
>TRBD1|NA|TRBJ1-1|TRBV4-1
CASMDREAANTEAFF
TGCGCCAGCATGGACAGGGAAGCTGCGAACACTGAAGCTTTCTTT
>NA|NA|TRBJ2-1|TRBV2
CATLGGVVDEQFF
TGTGCCACACTAGGAGGGGTGGTCGATGAGCAGTTCTTC
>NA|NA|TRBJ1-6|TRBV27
CASSLSEPLYNSPLHF
TGTGCCAGCAGTTTATCAGAACCGCTCTATAATTCACCCCTCCACTTT
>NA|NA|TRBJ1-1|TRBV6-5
CASRGAFEAFF
TGTGCCAGCAGGGGAGCGTTTGAAGCTTTCTTT
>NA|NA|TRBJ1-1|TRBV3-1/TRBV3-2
CASRITPGSATEAFF
TGTGCCAGCAGAATCACGCCGGGATCGGCCACTGAAGCTTTCTTT
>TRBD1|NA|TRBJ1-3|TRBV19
CASSTTTGLGGNTIYF
TGTGCCAGTAGTACCACGACAGGGCTTGGTGGAAACACCATATATTTT
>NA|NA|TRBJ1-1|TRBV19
CASSIAVNTEAFF
TGTGCCAGTAGTATAGCGGTGAACACTGAAGCTTTCTTT
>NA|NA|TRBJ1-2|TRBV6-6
CASRWWTEFNYGYTF
TGTGCCAGCAGGTGGTGGACAGAATTTAACTATGGCTACACCTTC
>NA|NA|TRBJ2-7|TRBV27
CASSPSGQGYSEQYF
TGTGCCAGCAGCCCCTCAGGGCAGGGGTACTCCGAGCAGTACTTC
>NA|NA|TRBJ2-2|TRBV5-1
CASSLLTSGELFF
TGCGCCAGCAGCTTGTTGACGTCCGGGGAGCTGTTTTTT
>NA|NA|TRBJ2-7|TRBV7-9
CASSTHRTVLDEQYF
TGTGCCAGCAGCACCCACCGGACAGTTTTAGACGAGCAGTACTTC
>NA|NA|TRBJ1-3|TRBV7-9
CASSLAAVPGNTIYF
TGTGCCAGCAGCTTAGCGGCAGTACCTGGAAACACCATATATTTT
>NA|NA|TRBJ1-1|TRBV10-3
CAIQRGLNTEAFF
TGTGCCATCCAGAGAGGTCTGAACACTGAAGCTTTCTTT